The clone carrying this T cell receptor (beta chain) has only a few counts. Its antigen is unidentified. Treatment denoted: approximately 9-day PBMC culture with coronavirus spike peptide pools or control peptides (ViraFEST assay). ViraFEST used peptide pools to expand antigen-specific T cells before TCR sequencing. PCR tests turned positive between March and December 2020, before US Alpha, Beta and Delta variants. About 1.9 million PBMCs went into each well for culture with about 9.5 IU/ml IL-2 and 7.5 to 10 ug/ml peptide pools. This sample is drawn from a study of vaccination and CD4 T cells after COVID-19. For the study at large: Controls had a CEFX pool, an HIV-1 Nef pool, or no peptide added.

Cultured CD4+ T-cell DNA underwent Oncomine TCR Beta short-read sequencing. From the PCR reads, TCRdb called clonotypes with MiXCR, one entry per CDR3 protein. The sample contains some 13,000 distinct CDR3 sequences, about 28% of which appear only once. V was clipped by 0 bases and J by 7 bases, with 21 bases between them. CDR1 is DFQATT, CDR2 SNEGSKA, per germline (reference sequence). This CDR3 contains 16 residues. Sequencing input: cultured CD4+ T cells from blood. This sequence originates from a human donor with COVID-19. The chain combines TRBV20-1 with TRBJ1-2; D remains ambiguous. The CDR3 bases are TGCAGTGCTAGAGACCCTCTAGAGGGTTCAGATCGTGGCTACACCTTC. Protein product: CSARDPLEGSDRGYTF.